The entry below gives a single T cell receptor (beta chain) sequence along with its context. The specificity of this receptor is unknown. No per-base quality is available; no much larger clone lies one base away. Counted from cysteine to phenylalanine, this CDR3 has 13 amino acids. Of all the DNA, just the CDR3 is kept, 39 bases in frame from base 1. The trim is 3 bases for V and 2 bases for J, with a gap of 9 bases between the germline ends. The germline V gene specifies SGDLS as CDR1 and YYNGEE as CDR2. Healthy HIV-negative adults with no recently reported acute infections or vaccinations were included as donors. Only Caucasian adults living in Nashville, Tennessee, USA were represented among the donors. The CD8 memory samples were a combination of magnetically selected CD45RO+ cells and CCR7-negative CD45RA+ effector memory (TemRA) cells. Blood was collected by leukapheresis, and PBMCs were isolated by Ficoll-Histopaque density gradient centrifugation and then cryopreserved in liquid nitrogen vapor phase. Analytical flow cytometry was used to check the purity and quantity of every magnetically sorted T cell population. From each sorted fraction, genomic DNA was isolated and quantified by UV absorbance on a Nanodrop 2000c.

This record comes from a study of shared clonotypes between healthy human individuals (TCRdb year 2020). About the full investigation: A couple of women and a few men aged 18 to 49 years were included in the cohort. For each donor, three plates each were used for CD4 naive and CD4 memory, two plates were used for CD8 naive, and one plate was used for CD8 memory. Blood TCR repertoires of about five healthy adults were deeply sequenced to estimate repertoire size and the extent of clonotype sharing between individuals. To increase sequencing depth and limit assay-specific biases, different laboratories used diverse techniques to prepare libraries and sequence TCR repertoires. Between about 0.85 and 10 billion PBMCs per donor were obtained by leukapheresis.

The full study reports these points: Naive subsets generally had larger estimated clonotype richness than memory subsets did. Only blood was sampled, and tissue TCR repertoires likely differ from those in blood. The genetic and exposure-history diversity represented was limited by the small number of donors. Compared with non-shared clonotypes, clonotypes shared by all four sorted-subset donors had higher generation probabilities. Even with the large sequencing depth, rarefaction of the sorted-subset datasets indicated that sequencing was incomplete. Pairwise subsampling led to the expectation that sequencing depth would affect the degree of clonotype sharing among donors. When four donors were compared, the shared fraction of clonotypes was around 5% for naive CD4, approximately 3.5% for naive CD8, roughly 2.5% for memory CD4, and 0.35% to 0.5% for memory CD8.

TCR CDR3 regions were amplified from genomic DNA by multiplex PCR using the deep immunoSEQ assay. Genomic DNA extracted from each cell subset was distributed evenly over all wells of several immunoSEQ 96-well plates, and each plate served as one replicate. For sorted subsets, about 0.2 ug genomic DNA, equal to 30,000 to 35,000 T cell genomes, was loaded into each replicate PCR. Purified libraries were quantified with a Qubit 3.0 fluorometer, sized on a Bioanalyzer 2100, and re-quantified with the KAPA Library Quantification kit. Every immunoSEQ 96-well plate was sequenced on a dedicated single-read 150-cycle Illumina NextSeq 550 flow cell. Regarding the original processing steps: Because the immunoSEQ output included only junctional sequences and no quality scores, the filtering could not be the same as the filtering used for full-length reads. Sequences were annotated with PyIR, a Python wrapper for IgBLAST v1.9, using IMGT germline references to assign V/J genes and CDR3. Reads were removed for weak V/J assignments (E-value above 1e-6), missing CDR3, stop codons, out-of-frame junctions, or ambiguous translated residues. V3J clonotypes were defined by identical inferred V gene, J gene, and CDR3 amino acid sequence. To compute the percentage overlap between repertoires, the number of shared unique clonotypes was divided by the size of the smaller repertoire. Richness of each repertoire was evaluated using RTK rarefaction, the Chao1 estimator, and Recon v2.1 estimates of unobserved clonotypes. Generation probabilities were computed with OLGA for all TCRbeta clonotypes obtained by the gDNA method from a handful of donors. TCRdb re-hosts the immuneACCESS table, in-frame sequences only. Its copies lack some clones; in the studies checked, an unresolved V gene accounts for under half of them, and the cause for the rest is not known. From that table come the V and J calls and clone size; the DNA was used to work out D and trimming. The sample has a few hundred thousand clones on record, around 87% of them singletons. The ten most abundant clones make up roughly 16% of the sample.

Sequenced input: memory CD8+ T cells sorted from blood. The sample's cell subset or site label is to be understood as: CD45RO+ cells pooled with CCR7-negative TemRA cells. The clonotype comes from a man aged 18 to 30 in good health. The chain uses TRBV9 and TRBJ2-7, with the D gene tentatively TRBD1 or TRBD2, based on 5 matching bases in each. Read as DNA, the sequence is TGTGCCAGCAGCGCCGGGACGGCCTACGAGCAGTACTTC. This gives the protein CASSAGTAYEQYF.